This TCR beta chain derives from a study of shared clonotypes between healthy human individuals. From germline, CDR1 is SGDLS and CDR2 YYNGEE. The CDR3 totals 15 residues. V lost 3 bases and J lost 5; bases outside the gene matches: 2. Sequencing was performed with immunoSEQ multiplex PCR; in TCRdb, only in-frame clones are kept and a portion is missing. The sample records around 700,000 clones, less than 80% being singletons. This chain joins TRBV9 and TRBJ2-2, with 12 bases identical to TRBD1. This receptor was identified in a young woman in good health. The sequenced sample was memory CD4+ T cells sorted from blood. Subset described: CD45RA-negative fraction. CDR3 loop: CASSAGQGATGELFF. Here the CDR3 DNA reads TGTGCCAGCAGCGCGGGACAGGGGGCGACCGGGGAGCTGTTTTTT.